Listed below are T cell receptor beta chains from one sample, sequenced in a study of radiation and T cells in renal cell carcinoma. Here immunoSEQ multiplex PCR was the method, and the copy in TCRdb shows in-frame clones only, minus some. The data hold about 86,000 clones, with about 85% observed a single time. Specimen: blood, collected from a patient whose treatment included radiotherapy and nephrectomy. The source is a man aged 45-65 years with renal cell carcinoma. Both conserved end residues are part of each CDR3. A D gene is named only where the DNA matches it firmly. Size tells how often a clone was seen (once, few, many) or the class of an expanded clone, and some rows leave it out.

cdr3_nt cdr3_aa d_call j_call clone_size v_call
TGTGCCAGCAGCATAGGACTAGCGGGTAGCACAGATACGCAGTATTTT CASSIGLAGSTDTQYF TRBD2 TRBJ2-3 . TRBV11-2
TGCGCCAGCAGCTTGTGGGGGACAAACTACGAGCAGTACTTC CASSLWGTNYEQYF . TRBJ2-7 once TRBV5-1
TGTGCCAGCAGTCCTCCAGGGGGCGCAGGGCGGCTGTTTTTT CASSPPGGAGRLFF TRBD1 TRBJ2-2 . TRBV28
TGTGCCAGCAGCCGGACTAGCGTTTCGTCCGGGGAGCTGTTTTTT CASSRTSVSSGELFF TRBD2 TRBJ2-2 . TRBV11-2
TGTGCCATCAGTGAGTCGACGAAAGGCAGCTCTGGGGCCAACGTCCTGACTTTC CAISESTKGSSGANVLTF . TRBJ2-6 . TRBV10-3
TGTGCCAGCAGGGAAGACCTAGCGGGGTATTCCGGGGAGCTGTTTTTT CASREDLAGYSGELFF TRBD2 TRBJ2-2 . TRBV2
TGTGCCAGCAGTTCCCTTGGCTCGGCTGGAAACACCATATATTTT CASSSLGSAGNTIYF . TRBJ1-3 . TRBV28
TGTGCCAGCAGCTTAGAAGGGGGCGGTGAGACCCAGTACTTC CASSLEGGGETQYF TRBD1 TRBJ2-5 . TRBV11-2
TGCGCCAGCAGCCAAGTGGGGACAGGGGGAAATGCGAACACCGGGGAGCTGTTTTTT CASSQVGTGGNANTGELFF TRBD1 TRBJ2-2 . TRBV4-1
TGTGCCAGTAGTAGCATAGACTACGAGCAGTACTTC CASSSIDYEQYF . TRBJ2-7 few TRBV19
TGTGCCAGCAGTCTAGCGGGCTTTACCGGGGAGCTGTTTTTT CASSLAGFTGELFF TRBD2 TRBJ2-2 . TRBV2
TGTGCCAGCAGAATCGGGACCTTTAGCACAGATACGCAGTATTTT CASRIGTFSTDTQYF . TRBJ2-3 . TRBV6-1
TGTGCCAGCAGCTCGGCCACTAGCGGGGACATTCAGTACTTC CASSSATSGDIQYF TRBD2 TRBJ2-4 once TRBV11-3
TGTGCCAGCAGTGTAGCGGGACACACAGATACGCAGTATTTT CASSVAGHTDTQYF TRBD2 TRBJ2-3 . TRBV6-1
TGCAGCGTTCGACCGGGACAGGGGGTCGGTCGCTATGGCTACACCTTC CSVRPGQGVGRYGYTF TRBD1 TRBJ1-2 . TRBV29-1
TGTGCCAGCAGCCCGACAGAGGGACAGGGAGAGGGCTACACCTTC CASSPTEGQGEGYTF TRBD1 TRBJ1-2 . TRBV4-2
TGTGCCAGCAGCCATGGCAGGCCCTCCGAGCAGTACTTC CASSHGRPSEQYF . TRBJ2-7 . TRBV14
TGCGCCAGCAGCTTATCCGGGGCCGGGGAGGTGGAGACCCAGTACTTC CASSLSGAGEVETQYF . TRBJ2-5 . TRBV5-1
TGCGCCAGCAGCTTCGAGGGGGTCAATGAGCAGTTCTTC CASSFEGVNEQFF . TRBJ2-1 . TRBV5-1
TGTGCCAGCAGCACAGGGGTCGGGACGACAGATACGCAGTATTTT CASSTGVGTTDTQYF TRBD1 TRBJ2-3 . TRBV7-3
TGTGCCAGTAGCCTCGGAACAGGGGCGAACACTGAAGCTTTCTTT CASSLGTGANTEAFF TRBD1 TRBJ1-1 . TRBV19
TGTGCCAGCAGCTTAGGATTCTTTGGGGCCAACGTCCTGACTTTC CASSLGFFGANVLTF . TRBJ2-6 . TRBV7-8
TGCGCCAGCAGACCGGGACTAGGGGATGAGCAGTTCTTC CASRPGLGDEQFF TRBD2 TRBJ2-1 . TRBV4-1
TGTGCCAGCAGTTCCGGGACAGGGTCTGGCAATGAGCAGTTCTTC CASSSGTGSGNEQFF TRBD1 TRBJ2-1 . TRBV6-1
TGTGCCAGTGGAATAGACAGGGATGGCAATCAGCCCCAGCATTTT CASGIDRDGNQPQHF TRBD1 TRBJ1-5 . TRBV19
TGTGCCAGCTCATTCCCCAAATCCACCGGGACAGGGGGCAGTGGCTACACCTTC CASSFPKSTGTGGSGYTF TRBD1 TRBJ1-2 few TRBV18
TGTGCCAGCAGCACGGTCAGGTTGGGGGAGCTGTTTTTT CASSTVRLGELFF . TRBJ2-2 once TRBV7-6
TGTGCCAGCAGCTTAGTCCCTAGCGGGGGCGGAGAGGCCGGGGAGCTGTTTTTT CASSLVPSGGGEAGELFF TRBD2 TRBJ2-2 . TRBV7-2
TGTGCCAGCAGTTTGTTTCTTCAGCCCCAGCATTTT CASSLFLQPQHF . TRBJ1-5 . TRBV28
TGTGCTAGTGGTACCACCGCTAGCGGGGCTCCAGATACGCAGTATTTT CASGTTASGAPDTQYF TRBD2 TRBJ2-3 once TRBV12-5
TGTGCCAGCGGGCCAGGGATCTACGAGCAGTACTTC CASGPGIYEQYF . TRBJ2-7 . TRBV28
TGTGCCAGCAGTGCAGATAGGACGCGCTCCTACGAGCAGTACTTC CASSADRTRSYEQYF . TRBJ2-7 once TRBV2
TGTGCCAGTAGCCCCGCCCGGGTAAGTGTTGAGCAGTTCTTC CASSPARVSVEQFF . TRBJ2-1 . TRBV19
TGTGCCAGCACTAAACAGAGTCTCCTTCGTGTGCAGTACTTC CASTKQSLLRVQYF . TRBJ2-7 . TRBV28
TGTGCCAGCAGCTTGGTACAGCTTCGCAATGAGCAGTTCTTC CASSLVQLRNEQFF . TRBJ2-1 . TRBV5-5
TGTGCCAGCAGTATCGCGGATTACTACGAGCAGTACTTC CASSIADYYEQYF . TRBJ2-7 few TRBV6-1
TGCGCCAGCAGAGGGACGAACACCGGGGAGCTGTTTTTT CASRGTNTGELFF . TRBJ2-2 once TRBV10-1
TGTGCCAGCAGGAGGGACAGCGGCTATGACGAGCAGTACTTC CASRRDSGYDEQYF TRBD1 TRBJ2-7 . TRBV27
TGTGCCATCCGCGGAGAAAGCACAGATACGCAGTATTTT CAIRGESTDTQYF . TRBJ2-3 . TRBV10-3
TGTGCCAGCAGCTTAAATCGGGACTCCCGTCCTAGCACAGATACGCAGTATTTT CASSLNRDSRPSTDTQYF . TRBJ2-3 . TRBV7-9
TGTGCCAGCAGTACGCCAGACAGGTACTCCTACGAGCAGTACTTC CASSTPDRYSYEQYF . TRBJ2-7 . TRBV6-5
TGTGCCAGCCAGCTTAGTAGTGGTTTGACAGATACGCAGTATTTT CASQLSSGLTDTQYF . TRBJ2-3 . TRBV5-6
TGTGCCAGTAAGTCAGGGACCGACGGCTACACCTTC CASKSGTDGYTF . TRBJ1-2 . TRBV19
TGCGCCAGCAGCCGACAGGGATGGAGCACAGATACGCAGTATTTT CASSRQGWSTDTQYF TRBD1 TRBJ2-3 . TRBV5-1
TGTGCCAGCAGCTTAGGAAGGTTTAATGAGCAGTTCTTC CASSLGRFNEQFF . TRBJ2-1 once TRBV13
TGTGCCTGGACTAGGAGGGGCTTCTCCTACGAGCAGTACTTC CAWTRRGFSYEQYF . TRBJ2-7 . TRBV30
TGTGCCAGCAGCCAAAACAGGGGAACTGCGACTGAAGCTTTCTTT CASSQNRGTATEAFF TRBD1 TRBJ1-1 once TRBV6-1
TGTGCCAGCAGCCTTTTCATCGAGCGAGGAGAGACCCAGTACTTC CASSLFIERGETQYF . TRBJ2-5 . TRBV5-4
TGTGCCAGCAGTTCCCCGTTTGGGACGGAATATGGCTACACCTTC CASSSPFGTEYGYTF . TRBJ1-2 once TRBV28
TGTGCCAGCAGCCGATGGGGGGGTAATGAAAAACTGTTTTTT CASSRWGGNEKLFF . TRBJ1-4 . TRBV13
TGTGCCTGGAGGGGTAGGGGCTACGAGCAGTACTTC CAWRGRGYEQYF . TRBJ2-7 few TRBV30
TGCGCCAGCAGCTTGGGACTAGCGGGAGGGAGGACAGATACGCAGTATTTT CASSLGLAGGRTDTQYF TRBD2 TRBJ2-3 . TRBV5-1